This entry is about one T cell receptor (beta chain). Data came from immunoSEQ multiplex PCR; TCRdb stores just in-frame clones and leaves some out. In the table there are just over 95,000 clones, approximately 94% of which are singletons. The entry originates in a study of technical replicates of blood from a few donors. Per germline, CDR1 PRHDT and CDR2 FYEKMQ (reference sequence). The CDR3 totals 15 residues. The V gene end was trimmed by 5 bases and the J gene end by 3 bases; junction bases not matched to a gene: 4. Sample: T cells isolated from PBMCs. This chain uses TRBV13 with TRBJ2-1, with 10 bases lining up with TRBD2. The sequence came from a human donor in good health. The CDR3 DNA follows: TGTGCCAGCAGCGCCGGACTAGCGGTCTACAATGAGCAGTTCTTC. Its translation: CASSAGLAVYNEQFF.